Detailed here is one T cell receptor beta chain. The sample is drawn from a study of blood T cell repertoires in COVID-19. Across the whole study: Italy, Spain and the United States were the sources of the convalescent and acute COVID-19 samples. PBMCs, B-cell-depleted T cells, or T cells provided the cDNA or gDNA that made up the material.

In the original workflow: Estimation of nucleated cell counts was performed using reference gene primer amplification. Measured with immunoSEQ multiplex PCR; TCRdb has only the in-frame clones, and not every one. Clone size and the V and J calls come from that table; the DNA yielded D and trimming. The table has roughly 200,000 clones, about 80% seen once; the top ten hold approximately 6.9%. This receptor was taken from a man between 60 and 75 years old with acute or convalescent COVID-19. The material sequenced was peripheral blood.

CDR3 sequence: CASSQVTSGVRTNEQFF. In nucleotides, the CDR3 is TGTGCCAGCAGCCAAGTAACTAGCGGGGTCCGAACCAATGAGCAGTTCTTC. This chain connects TRBV3-1 (or the pseudogene TRBV3-2) to TRBJ2-1, with 10 bases that match TRBD2. This CDR3 comprises 17 residues. The germline V gene encodes CDR1 LGHDT and CDR2 YNNKEL (reference sequence). After removal of 1 base from V and 6 bases from J, the junction contained 9 bases not matched to a gene.